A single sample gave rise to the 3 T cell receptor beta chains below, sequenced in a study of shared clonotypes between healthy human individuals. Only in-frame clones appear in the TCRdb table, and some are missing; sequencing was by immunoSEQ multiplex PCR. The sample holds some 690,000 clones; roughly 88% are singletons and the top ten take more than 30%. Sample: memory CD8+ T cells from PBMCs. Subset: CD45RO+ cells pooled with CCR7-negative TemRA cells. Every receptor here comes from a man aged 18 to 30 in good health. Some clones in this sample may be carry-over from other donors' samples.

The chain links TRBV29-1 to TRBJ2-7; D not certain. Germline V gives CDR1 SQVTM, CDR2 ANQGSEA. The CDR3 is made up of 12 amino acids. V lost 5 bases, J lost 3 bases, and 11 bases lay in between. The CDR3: CSVNTVDYEQYF. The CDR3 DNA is TGCAGCGTTAACACTGTCGACTACGAGCAGTACTTC.

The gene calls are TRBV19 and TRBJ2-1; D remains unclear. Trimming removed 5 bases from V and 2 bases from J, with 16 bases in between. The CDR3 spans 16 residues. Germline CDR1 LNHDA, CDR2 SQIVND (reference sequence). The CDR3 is CASSPPLGFTYNEQFF. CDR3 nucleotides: TGTGCCAGTAGTCCTCCGCTCGGGTTCACCTACAATGAGCAGTTCTTC. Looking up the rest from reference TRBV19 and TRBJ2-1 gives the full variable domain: DGGITQSPKYLFRKEGQNVTLSCEQNLNHDAMYWYRQDPGQGLRLIYYSQIVNDFQKGDIAEGYSVSREKKESFPLTVTSAQKNPTAFYLCASSPPLGFTYNEQFFGPGTRLTVL.

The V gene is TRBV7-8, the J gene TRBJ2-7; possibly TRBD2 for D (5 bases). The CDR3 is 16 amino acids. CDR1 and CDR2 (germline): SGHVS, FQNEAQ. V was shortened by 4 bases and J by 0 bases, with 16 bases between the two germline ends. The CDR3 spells CASSSGLDSISYEQYF. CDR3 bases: TGTGCCAGCAGCTCAGGACTTGATTCAATCTCCTACGAGCAGTACTTC.